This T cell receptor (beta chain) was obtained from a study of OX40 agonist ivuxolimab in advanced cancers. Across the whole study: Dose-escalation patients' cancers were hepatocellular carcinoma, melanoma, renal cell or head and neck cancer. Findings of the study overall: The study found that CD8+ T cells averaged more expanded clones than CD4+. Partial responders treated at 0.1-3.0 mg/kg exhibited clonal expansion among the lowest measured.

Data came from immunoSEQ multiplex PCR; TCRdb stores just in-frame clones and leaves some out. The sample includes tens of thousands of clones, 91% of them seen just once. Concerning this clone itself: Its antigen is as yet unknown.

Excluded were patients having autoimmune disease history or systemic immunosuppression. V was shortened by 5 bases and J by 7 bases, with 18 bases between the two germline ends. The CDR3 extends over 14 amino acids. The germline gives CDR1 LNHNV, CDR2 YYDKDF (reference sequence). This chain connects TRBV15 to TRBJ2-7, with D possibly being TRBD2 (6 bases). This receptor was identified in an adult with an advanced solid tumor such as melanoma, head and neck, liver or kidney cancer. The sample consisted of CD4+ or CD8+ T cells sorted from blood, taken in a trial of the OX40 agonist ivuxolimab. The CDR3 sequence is CATSPPGLPPEQYF. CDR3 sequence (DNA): TGTGCCACCAGCCCGCCGGGACTCCCTCCGGAGCAGTACTTC.